These 26 T cell receptor beta chains were sequenced from one sample in a study of T-cell reconstitution after alpha-beta-depleted transplantation in children. Using unique molecular identifiers, the investigators prepared the TCRbeta library. TCRdb ran MiXCR on the PCR reads and lists one entry per CDR3 protein. The sample includes hundreds of thousands of distinct CDR3 sequences, roughly 16% of them seen just once. Sequences were derived from PBMCs, mostly from graft donor cells, sampled 360 days after TCRalphabeta/CD19-depleted stem cell transplant. The receptor set was obtained from a boy under two years old who had a stem cell transplant for Wiskott-Aldrich syndrome, so the T cells may come from the graft donor.

The chain recombines TRBV20-1 with TRBJ1-2; D perhaps matches TRBD1 (5 bases). Germline CDR1 and CDR2: DFQATT and SNEGSKA (reference sequence). V gave up 6 bases and J gave up 4 bases, with 15 bases separating them. The CDR3 covers 13 residues. CDR3 bases: TGCAGTGCCCACGGGGCACGAGTCTATGGCTACACCTTC. Residues: CSAHGARVYGYTF.

This clonotype was seen only a few times. The gene calls are TRBV3-1 and TRBJ2-5; 7 nucleotides match TRBD1. V dropped 3 bases and J dropped 2; count of bases not matched to a gene: 6. Germline CDR1 is LGHDT and CDR2 is YNNKEL (reference sequence). The CDR3 covers 15 residues. The CDR3 sequence: CASSHGQVVQETQYF. CDR3 coding DNA: TGTGCCAGCAGCCACGGACAGGTAGTACAAGAGACCCAGTACTTC.

The gene calls are TRBV13 and TRBJ2-7; possibly TRBD1 for D (5 bases). CDR1 PRHDT and CDR2 FYEKMQ come from the germline V gene (reference sequence). The V end was cut by 3 bases, the J end by 3 bases, with 15 bases between. The CDR3 contains 15 residues. CDR3 sequence reads: CASSFIFQGNYEQYF. The CDR3 DNA sequence: TGTGCCAGCAGCTTTATATTCCAGGGAAACTACGAGCAGTACTTC. The variable domain in full, with the rest retrieved from reference TRBV13 and TRBJ2-7, is AAGVIQSPRHLIKEKRETATLKCYPIPRHDTVYWYQQGPGQDPQFLISFYEKMQSDKGSIPDRFSAQQFSDYHSELNMSSLELGDSALYFCASSFIFQGNYEQYFGPGTRLTVT.

The chain uses TRBV4-1 and TRBJ2-5, with unresolved D. The ends were cut back, 0 bases at V and 5 bases at J, with 10 bases in the middle. CDR1 is MGHRA, CDR2 YSYEKL, per germline. The CDR3 consists of 14 residues. DNA of the CDR3: TGCGCCAGCAGCCAAGATGGGGTTTGGGAGACCCAGTACTTC. It is translated as CASSQDGVWETQYF.

The rearrangement uses TRBV4-3 and TRBJ2-5; a possible D gene is TRBD1 (5 bases). Trimming stripped 0 bases from V and 1 base from J, with 9 bases between. The CDR3 covers 15 residues. Germline V gene lookup returns CDR1 LGHNA and CDR2 YSLEER. CDR3 region: CASSQERGFQETQYF. The CDR3 DNA sequence: TGCGCCAGCAGCCAAGAAAGGGGATTCCAAGAGACCCAGTACTTC.

This clonotype has just a few counts. The chain uses TRBV6-5 and TRBJ2-7, with D possibly matching TRBD1 (6 bases). The CDR3 spans 16 residues. V lost 4 bases to trimming and J lost 0 bases, with 16 bases between them. Germline V gene data show CDR1 as MNHEY and CDR2 as SVGAGI. The CDR3 sequence is CASSSPTTGSSYEQYF. CDR3 sequence (DNA): TGTGCCAGCAGTTCCCCGACGACAGGTAGCTCCTACGAGCAGTACTTC.

The rearrangement links TRBV30 to TRBJ2-2, with no clear D. Germline CDR1 and CDR2: GTSNPN and SVGIG (reference sequence). V gave up 3 bases and J gave up 2 bases, with 7 bases separating them. The length of the CDR3 is 13 residues. The CDR3, as DNA: TGTGCCTGGAGGTTCGGTAACACCGGGGAGCTGTTTTTT. Protein product: CAWRFGNTGELFF.

This clonotype came up a few times. V is TRBV20-1 and J is TRBJ2-3; no clear D gene. The V gene's germline CDR1 is DFQATT and CDR2 SNEGSKA (reference sequence). Trimming removed 1 base from V and 2 bases from J, with 7 bases in between. CDR3 length: 13 residues. The CDR3 loop is CSARVGHTDTQYF. The DNA of the CDR3 is TGCAGTGCTAGAGTGGGTCACACAGATACGCAGTATTTT.

The V call is TRBV12-3 or TRBV12-4, the J call TRBJ2-5, with D unclear. The CDR3 has 14 amino acids. V shed 6 bases and J shed 1 base, with 12 bases lying between them. The CDR3 here is CASSAVTFQETQYF. As DNA, the CDR3 is TGTGCCAGCAGCGCGGTTACCTTCCAAGAGACCCAGTACTTC.

This sequence joins TRBV13 and TRBJ2-1; D unresolved. There are 14 residues in the CDR3. V was trimmed by 6 bases and J by 11 bases, leaving 20 bases between them. Per germline, CDR1 PRHDT and CDR2 FYEKMQ (reference sequence). CDR3 loop: CASSYNLLDQKQFF. DNA for the CDR3: TGTGCCAGCAGTTATAACCTACTGGACCAGAAGCAGTTCTTC.

The gene calls are TRBV5-1 and TRBJ1-5; a weak D match, TRBD1 (5 bases). The length of the CDR3 is 16 residues. Germline V gene lookup returns CDR1 SGHRS and CDR2 YFSETQ. V lost 5 bases and J 0 bases, leaving 15 bases between the germline ends. The DNA of the CDR3 is TGCGCCAGCAGGTTCAGGGTCCAAAATAGCAATCAGCCCCAGCATTTT. This translates into CASRFRVQNSNQPQHF.

This chain connects TRBV3-1 to TRBJ2-5; TRBD1 matches at 8 bases. Germline lookup yields CDR1 LGHDT and CDR2 YNNKEL (reference sequence). The length of the CDR3 is 14 residues. The trim removed 3 bases at V and 4 bases at J, leaving 4 bases unmatched. The CDR3 protein is CASSHGQGGETQYF. CDR3 coding DNA: TGTGCCAGCAGCCACGGACAGGGTGGAGAGACCCAGTACTTC.

The chain's CDR3 is CSARKGDNQPQHF. The CDR3, as DNA: TGCAGTGCTAGGAAAGGGGATAATCAGCCCCAGCATTTT. The chain uses TRBV20-1 and TRBJ1-5; TRBD1 is a possible D gene (5 bases). V dropped 3 bases and J dropped 4 bases, with 10 bases sitting between them. CDR1 is DFQATT and CDR2 is SNEGSKA in the germline V gene (reference sequence). This CDR3 comprises 13 residues.

This chain joins TRBV19 and TRBJ2-2; 12 bases align to TRBD1. CDR1 and CDR2 (germline): LNHDA, SQIVND (reference sequence). This CDR3 region has 16 residues. Trimming at V came to 7 bases and at J to 4 bases, leaving 7 bases not matched to a gene. The CDR3 coding sequence is TGTGCCAGTACGCGGGACAGGGGGCTTGGCACCGGGGAGCTGTTTTTT. Residues: CASTRDRGLGTGELFF.

The chain links TRBV7-4 to TRBJ2-7, with TRBD2 matching over 10 bases. Unmatched junction bases numbered 13, after V lost 6 bases and J lost 2 bases. CDR3 length: 17 residues. Germline V gene lookup returns CDR1 SGHVT and CDR2 SQSDAQ. The CDR3 is CASRPAGGPQSPYEQYF. As DNA, the CDR3 is TGTGCCAGCAGACCAGCGGGAGGGCCTCAATCTCCCTACGAGCAGTACTTC.

The chain carries TRBV5-1 and TRBJ1-1; TRBD1 might be the D (5 bases). The V and J ends lost 1 base and 1 base respectively, with 11 bases between them. Germline lookup yields CDR1 SGHRS and CDR2 YFSETQ. CDR3 length equals 15 residues. DNA of the CDR3: TGCGCCAGCAGCTTGTTTGGGGGTCGGAACACTGAAGCTTTCTTT. Translated: CASSLFGGRNTEAFF.

This clonotype came up a few times. The CDR3 region is CASSQSRGPQHF. CDR3 sequence (DNA): TGTGCCAGCAGCCAGAGTCGAGGACCCCAGCATTTT. V and J are TRBV3-1 and TRBJ1-5; D remains ambiguous. The V end lost 3 bases, the J end lost 10 bases, and 10 bases lay between the germline ends. The CDR3 covers 12 residues. Germline CDR1 is LGHDT and CDR2 is YNNKEL (reference sequence).

The chain has TRBV11-2 and TRBJ2-5; D is unclear. The CDR3 is 16 residues long. Trimming took off 1 base at V and 0 bases at J, with 12 bases between the two ends. Germline lookup yields CDR1 SGHAT and CDR2 FQNNGV. The CDR3 bases are TGTGCCAGCAGCTTAGGGGTCCAGTCAAACCAAGAGACCCAGTACTTC. Amino acids: CASSLGVQSNQETQYF. Together with reference TRBV11-2 and TRBJ2-5, the CDR3 gives the full variable domain: EAGVAQSPRYKIIEKRQSVAFWCNPISGHATLYWYQQILGQGPKLLIQFQNNGVVDDSQLPKDRFSAERLKGVDSTLKIQPAKLEDSAVYLCASSLGVQSNQETQYFGPGTRLLVL.

This clonotype was detected only a few times. V is TRBV2 and J is TRBJ2-1, with 9 bases identical to TRBD1. The CDR3 has 14 amino acids. Germline CDR1 and CDR2: SNHLY and FYNNEI. Trimming cost V 9 bases and J 9 bases; bases outside gene matches: 12. In DNA, the CDR3 is TGTGCCAGGACCCTGGACAGGGGACTACGTGAGCAGTTCTTC. Encoded protein: CARTLDRGLREQFF. Looking up the rest from reference TRBV2 and TRBJ2-1 gives the full variable domain: EPEVTQTPSHQVTQMGQEVILRCVPISNHLYFYWYRQILGQKVEFLVSFYNNEISEKSEIFDDQFSVERPDGSNFTLKIRSTKLEDSAMYFCARTLDRGLREQFFGPGTRLTVL.

This clonotype was detected a few times. The V and J genes are TRBV6-1 and TRBJ2-1, with 8 nucleotides matching TRBD1. The CDR3 sequence is 13 residues long. Unmatched junction bases numbered 8, after V lost 6 bases and J lost 10 bases. Germline CDR1 and CDR2: MNHNS and SASEGT. CDR3 sequence (DNA): TGTGCCAGCAGGAGGACAGGGCGTCAAGAGCAGTTCTTC. This translates into CASRRTGRQEQFF.

The DNA for the CDR3 is TGTGCCAGCAGCTCTGGGACAGGGGATCCCGGGGAGCTGTTTTTT. This sequence encodes CASSSGTGDPGELFF. This rearrangement joins TRBV11-3 to TRBJ2-2, with 10 bases matching TRBD1. The V gene's germline CDR1 is SGHNT and CDR2 YENEEA. J lost 6 bases, V lost 4 bases, and 5 bases had no gene match. The CDR3 consists of 15 residues. The variable domain in full, completed from reference TRBV11-3 and TRBJ2-2, reads EAGVVQSPRYKIIEKKQPVAFWCNPISGHNTLYWYLQNLGQGPELLIRYENEEAVDDSQLPKDRFSAERLKGVDSTLKIQPAELGDSAVYLCASSSGTGDPGELFFGEGSRLTVL.

The chain carries TRBV6-2 or TRBV6-3 and TRBJ2-1, with 9 bases aligning to TRBD2. Per the germline V gene, CDR1 is MNHEY and CDR2 is SVGEGT. Trimming took 2 bases from V and 5 from J; bases not matched to a gene: 19. This CDR3 contains 20 residues. CDR3 residues: CASSYPPIHSSGTYHNEQFF. Here the CDR3 DNA reads TGTGCCAGCAGTTACCCACCGATCCATTCTAGCGGGACCTATCACAATGAGCAGTTCTTC.

This clonotype has just a few counts. In DNA form, the CDR3 reads TGTGCCAGCGGGGATTACTCCTACAATGAGCAGTTCTTC. Protein: CASGDYSYNEQFF. J is TRBJ2-1 and V is TRBV6-2 or TRBV6-3; no firm D call. The germline V gene encodes CDR1 MNHEY and CDR2 SVGEGT. CDR3 size: 13 residues. Trimming removed 8 bases at V and 0 bases at J, with 8 bases between.

This clonotype was counted a few times. The rearrangement uses TRBV7-8 and TRBJ2-2; tentative D call: TRBD1 (5 bases). CDR1 is SGHVS and CDR2 is FQNEAQ in the germline V gene. V lost 6 bases, J lost 1 base, and 12 bases lay in between. The CDR3 extends over 15 amino acids. CDR3 sequence reads: CASRPVQGNTGELFF. The CDR3 bases are TGTGCCAGCAGACCAGTCCAGGGGAACACCGGGGAGCTGTTTTTT.

CDR3 amino acids: CASSRLTKLYEQYF. CDR3 bases: TGTGCCAGCAGCAGACTCACGAAACTCTACGAGCAGTACTTC. V gene TRBV11-2 combines with J gene TRBJ2-7; no definite D call. The CDR3 spans 14 residues. The V gene lost 5 bases and the J gene lost 3 bases, with 14 bases spanning the gap. CDR1 and CDR2 (germline): SGHAT, FQNNGV.

In its sample, this clonotype was seen a few times. The rearrangement links TRBV5-1 to TRBJ2-5; TRBD1 is a possible D gene (5 bases). The CDR3 sequence is 16 residues long. The V and J ends lost 3 bases and 2 bases respectively, with 17 bases between them. Per the germline V gene, CDR1 is SGHRS and CDR2 is YFSETQ. The CDR3 DNA reads TGCGCCAGCAGCTATCAGGGTTTGGCATCTCAAGAGACCCAGTACTTC. Amino acid sequence: CASSYQGLASQETQYF.